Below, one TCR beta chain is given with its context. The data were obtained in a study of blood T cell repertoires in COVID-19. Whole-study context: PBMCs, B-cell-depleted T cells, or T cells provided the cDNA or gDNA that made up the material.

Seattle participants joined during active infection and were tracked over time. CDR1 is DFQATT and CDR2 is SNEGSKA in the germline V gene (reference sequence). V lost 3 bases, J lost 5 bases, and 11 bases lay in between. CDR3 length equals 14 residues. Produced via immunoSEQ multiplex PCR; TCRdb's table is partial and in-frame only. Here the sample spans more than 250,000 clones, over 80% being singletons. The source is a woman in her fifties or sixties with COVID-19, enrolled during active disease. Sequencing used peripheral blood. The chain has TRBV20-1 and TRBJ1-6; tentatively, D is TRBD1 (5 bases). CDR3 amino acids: CSASADKNNSPLHF. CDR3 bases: TGCAGTGCTAGTGCGGACAAGAATAATTCACCCCTCCACTTT.